One and the same sample provided the 30 T cell receptor beta chains below, sequenced in a study of T-cell reconstitution after alpha-beta-depleted transplantation in children. TCRbeta library construction was performed incorporating unique molecular identifiers. In TCRdb, the PCR reads were re-called with MiXCR into one record per CDR3 protein. The sample includes 200,000 to 250,000 distinct CDR3 sequences, 12% seen only once; the top ten take approximately 2.4%. The source was PBMCs from the stem cell graft donor, collected from the stem cell graft. The source is a human donor who donated a stem cell graft to a child with acute lymphoblastic leukemia.

This clonotype was seen many times. The chain employs TRBV2 and TRBJ1-2; 7 positions agree with TRBD1. The CDR3 runs to 13 residues. Trimming at V came to 10 bases and at J to 2 bases, leaving 7 bases not matched to a gene. CDR1 and CDR2 (germline): SNHLY, FYNNEI. The CDR3 sequence: CANKWGQNYGYTF. CDR3 coding DNA: TGTGCCAACAAATGGGGACAGAACTATGGCTACACCTTC. The entire variable domain, with the rest obtained from reference TRBV2 and TRBJ1-2, is as follows: EPEVTQTPSHQVTQMGQEVILRCVPISNHLYFYWYRQILGQKVEFLVSFYNNEISEKSEIFDDQFSVERPDGSNFTLKIRSTKLEDSAMYFCANKWGQNYGYTFGSGTRLTVV.

The chain is built from TRBV29-1 and TRBJ2-7; D perhaps matches TRBD2 (6 bases). The CDR3 runs 14 residues. Germline CDR1 and CDR2: SQVTM and ANQGSEA. V shed 7 bases and J shed 4 bases, with 20 bases lying between them. CDR3 in amino acids: CSAQDASVGYEQYF. The CDR3 coding sequence is TGCAGCGCCCAAGATGCTAGCGTCGGGTACGAGCAGTACTTC.

On this clonotype: One junction end disagrees with the germline gene, perhaps due to a read error. The V and J genes are TRBV5-1 and TRBJ2-1; 9 bases align to TRBD1. The CDR3 runs 15 residues. CDR1 and CDR2 from the germline V gene are SGHRS and YFSETQ. The CDR3 is CACSLGTGSYNEQFF. In DNA, the CDR3 is TGCGCCTGCAGCTTAGGGACAGGGTCCTACAATGAGCAGTTCTTC.

In its sample, this clonotype was seen many times. The CDR3 sequence: CASSQDVASRVGELFF. The DNA of the CDR3 is TGCGCCAGCAGCCAAGATGTAGCTAGCCGGGTCGGGGAGCTGTTTTTT. The chain recombines TRBV4-3 with TRBJ2-2; D perhaps matches TRBD2 (5 bases). The CDR3 is 16 residues long. Trimming shortened V by 0 bases and J by 7 bases, and 15 bases separated the two germline ends. Germline V lookup: CDR1 LGHNA, CDR2 YSLEER.

This clonotype was observed at least ten times. The chain uses TRBV10-3 and TRBJ2-3; weak D call: TRBD1 (5 bases). V was pared by 4 bases and J by 4 bases, with 9 bases between. This CDR3 is built from 13 residues. Per the germline V gene, CDR1 is ENHRY and CDR2 is SYGVKD. This CDR3 is CAISAQVADTQYF. CDR3 nucleotides: TGTGCCATCAGTGCACAGGTTGCAGATACGCAGTATTTT.

The table lists this clonotype with many counts. V and J are TRBV7-2 and TRBJ1-1; unclear D gene. The length of the CDR3 is 15 residues. Looked up from germline, CDR1 is SGHTA and CDR2 is FQGNSA. The V end lost 1 base, the J end lost 3 bases, and 12 bases lay between the germline ends. The DNA for the CDR3 is TGTGCCAGCAGCTTAGGACTGAATAGGGACACTGAAGCTTTCTTT. This sequence encodes CASSLGLNRDTEAFF.

This clonotype appeared many times. V is TRBV6-2 or TRBV6-3 and J is TRBJ2-4; D may match TRBD1 or TRBD2 (5 bases each). Trimming removed 6 bases from V and 3 bases from J, with 30 bases in between. The CDR3 is 20 residues long. Germline CDR1 reads MNHEY; CDR2 reads SVGEGT. CDR3 protein: CASSLVGQGTPPDFKNIQYF. CDR3 sequence (DNA): TGTGCCAGCAGCCTAGTGGGCCAAGGGACGCCTCCCGACTTCAAAAACATTCAGTACTTC.

This clonotype was counted at least ten times. The chain joins TRBV7-2 to TRBJ1-1; tentatively, D is TRBD1 (5 bases). Germline V CDR1 and CDR2: SGHTA, FQGNSA. This CDR3 is built from 12 residues. The V end was cut by 3 bases, the J end by 8 bases, with 10 bases between. The CDR3 DNA is TGTGCCAGCAGCTTCTTACAGGTCGAAGCTTTCTTT. It yields the protein CASSFLQVEAFF.

The rearrangement links TRBV29-1 to TRBJ1-1, with D possibly TRBD1 on 5 matching bases. The CDR3 extends over 16 amino acids. Trimming pared 4 bases from V and 5 bases from J, leaving 23 bases between. CDR1 is SQVTM, CDR2 ANQGSEA, per germline. CDR3 nucleotides: TGCAGCGTTGTGCCCACTACCGCGACTGGGGGAACTGAAGCTTTCTTT. This sequence encodes CSVVPTTATGGTEAFF.

In its sample, this clonotype was seen many times. The chain recombines TRBV5-1 with TRBJ2-3; D is unresolved. Germline V gene sequence: CDR1 SGHRS, CDR2 YFSETQ. This CDR3 spans 14 amino acids. Trimming took off 2 bases at V and 0 bases at J, with 7 bases between the two ends. CDR3 region: CASSFPTSTDTQYF. The CDR3 DNA sequence: TGCGCCAGCAGCTTCCCCACGAGCACAGATACGCAGTATTTT.

This clonotype was seen repeatedly, ten times or more. CDR3 nucleotides: TGCAGTGCCTCGACCGGGTGGGAAAGCTCCTACGAGCAGTACTTC. Its protein product is CSASTGWESSYEQYF. J is TRBJ2-7 and V is TRBV20-1, with D unresolved. The CDR3 is 15 residues long. Germline CDR1 reads DFQATT; CDR2 reads SNEGSKA (reference sequence). The V end was cut by 6 bases, the J end by 0 bases, with 18 bases between.

This clonotype showed up many times. This chain joins TRBV3-1 and TRBJ1-2; no clear D. The germline V and J ends were trimmed by 0 bases and 7 bases, with 6 bases remaining between them. CDR3 length equals 12 residues. Germline CDR1 LGHDT, CDR2 YNNKEL (reference sequence). The CDR3 spells CASSQDRAGYTF. CDR3 bases: TGTGCCAGCAGCCAAGATCGGGCTGGCTACACCTTC.

This clonotype was detected many times. The gene calls are TRBV2 and TRBJ2-5; TRBD1 aligns across 8 bases. The CDR3 is made up of 14 amino acids. Germline-derived CDR1 and CDR2 are SNHLY and FYNNEI. The V gene end was trimmed by 7 bases and the J gene end by 4 bases; junction bases not matched to a gene: 8. The CDR3 DNA sequence: TGTGCCAGCAACATCGGACAGGGCGGAGAGACCCAGTACTTC. As protein: CASNIGQGGETQYF.

This chain joins TRBV24-1 and TRBJ2-2, with 10 nucleotides matching TRBD2. Trimming at V came to 6 bases and at J to 3 bases, leaving 9 bases not matched to a gene. CDR1 and CDR2 from the germline V gene are KGHDR and SFDVKD. The CDR3 spans 17 residues. This CDR3 reads CATSSLLAGTYTGELFF. The CDR3 nucleotides are TGTGCCACCAGTAGTCTACTAGCGGGAACCTACACCGGGGAGCTGTTTTTT.

This clonotype was counted many times. The chain uses TRBV6-1 and TRBJ2-7; maybe TRBD1 (6 bases). The CDR3 is made up of 17 amino acids. CDR1 is MNHNS, CDR2 SASEGT, per germline. Trimming left V 2 bases short and J 0 bases short, with 17 bases between. The chain's CDR3 is CASSESGVLTGSYEQYF. CDR3 nucleotides: TGTGCCAGCAGTGAATCAGGGGTCCTAACAGGCTCCTACGAGCAGTACTTC.

This clonotype was counted at least ten times. The chain links TRBV5-1 to TRBJ2-3; a possible D gene is TRBD2 (5 bases). The germline V gene encodes CDR1 SGHRS and CDR2 YFSETQ. V lost 4 bases and J 0 bases, leaving 9 bases between the germline ends. The CDR3 is made up of 14 amino acids. CDR3 DNA sequence: TGCGCCAGCAGCGACGGACTCAGCACAGATACGCAGTATTTT. Its translation is CASSDGLSTDTQYF.

This clonotype was observed at least ten times. V gene TRBV11-2 combines with J gene TRBJ2-1; TRBD2 matches 7 bases. Trimming took 0 bases from V and 13 from J; bases not matched to a gene: 9. Germline V CDR1 and CDR2: SGHAT, FQNNGV. The CDR3 covers 14 residues. CDR3: CASSLDRASGTQFF. The CDR3 coding sequence is TGTGCCAGCAGCTTAGATAGGGCTAGCGGAACACAGTTCTTC.

There are many counts of this clonotype. The rearrangement joins TRBV4-3 to TRBJ2-1, with 7 positions matching TRBD1. The CDR3 totals 15 residues. V lost 1 base and J lost 5; bases outside the gene matches: 5. CDR1 and CDR2 from the germline V gene are LGHNA and YSLEER. CDR3 protein: CASSQGGQLDNEQFF. The CDR3 DNA sequence: TGCGCCAGCAGCCAAGGGGGACAGCTTGACAATGAGCAGTTCTTC.

This clonotype was found a few times. The genes are TRBV6-2 or TRBV6-3 and TRBJ2-1; D gene uncertain. Per germline, CDR1 MNHEY and CDR2 SVGEGT. The CDR3 extends over 15 amino acids. V lost 1 base to trimming and J lost 8 bases, with 15 bases between them. CDR3 loop: CASSYFFGFGDEQFF. In nucleotides, the CDR3 is TGTGCCAGCAGTTACTTTTTCGGGTTTGGCGATGAGCAGTTCTTC.

In its sample, this clonotype was seen many times. The chain has TRBV5-1 and TRBJ2-2, with 9 bases identical to TRBD2. This CDR3 is built from 16 residues. CDR1 and CDR2 from the germline V gene are SGHRS and YFSETQ. Germline trimming cut 5 bases from V and 1 base from J; bases unmatched to any gene: 6. The CDR3 DNA is TGCGCCAGCAGTAATAGCGGGAGAGGGAACACCGGGGAGCTGTTTTTT. Its protein product is CASSNSGRGNTGELFF.

This clonotype was found a few times. CDR3 coding DNA: TGTGCCAGCTCATCCCTGAGGGTAGGCCAAGAGACCCAGTACTTC. Residues: CASSSLRVGQETQYF. The rearrangement uses TRBV18 and TRBJ2-5; TRBD2 might be the D (5 bases). The CDR3 is made up of 15 amino acids. Between the trimmed V and J ends, which lost 5 bases and 1 base, there was a span of 14 bases. CDR1 is KGHSH, CDR2 LQKENI, per germline. Looking up the rest from reference TRBV18 and TRBJ2-5 gives the full variable domain: NAGVMQNPRHLVRRRGQEARLRCSPMKGHSHVYWYRQLPEEGLKFMVYLQKENIIDESGMPKERFSAEFPKEGPSILRIQQVVRGDSAAYFCASSSLRVGQETQYFGPGTRLLVL.

This clonotype was found many times. The chain employs TRBV20-1 and TRBJ2-7; D is unclear. Deletions cut 3 bases from V and 3 bases from J, with 15 bases between. Germline CDR1 is DFQATT and CDR2 is SNEGSKA (reference sequence). The CDR3 contains 14 residues. CDR3 sequence (DNA): TGCAGTGCTAGTAGTCCTAGGCCCAACTACGAGCAGTACTTC. Translation: CSASSPRPNYEQYF.

The genes are TRBV7-3 and TRBJ2-2, with D uncertain. Per the germline V gene, CDR1 is SGHTA and CDR2 is FQGTGA. The CDR3 contains 12 residues. V was trimmed by 5 bases and J by 7 bases, leaving 8 bases between them. CDR3 nucleotides: TGTGCCAGCAGCCACTCACTCGGGGAGCTGTTTTTT. Its protein is CASSHSLGELFF.

This clonotype was counted many times. V and J are TRBV12-3 or TRBV12-4 and TRBJ2-2, with 11 nucleotides matching TRBD2. The CDR3 runs to 18 residues. V dropped 3 bases and J dropped 3; count of bases not matched to a gene: 9. CDR3 amino acids: CASSFLPGTSGYTGELFF. CDR3 coding DNA: TGTGCCAGCAGTTTCCTCCCCGGGACTAGCGGATACACCGGGGAGCTGTTTTTT.

This clonotype was counted many times. The V gene is TRBV12-3 or TRBV12-4, the J gene TRBJ1-5; tentatively, D is TRBD1 (5 bases). The CDR3 is made up of 15 amino acids. The V and J ends lost 4 bases and 2 bases respectively, with 12 bases between them. CDR3 amino acids: CASSSSRGGNQPQHF. The CDR3 DNA sequence: TGTGCCAGCAGTTCCTCAAGGGGCGGCAATCAGCCCCAGCATTTT.

There are many counts of this clonotype. The chain uses TRBV4-2 and TRBJ2-1; maybe TRBD1 (5 bases). This CDR3 comprises 16 residues. Germline CDR1 reads LGHNA; CDR2 reads YNFKEQ. V lost 1 base to trimming and J lost 0 bases, with 10 bases between them. This CDR3 is CASSQVQDSSYNEQFF. The CDR3 DNA reads as TGTGCCAGCAGCCAAGTACAAGACAGCTCCTACAATGAGCAGTTCTTC.

The sample holds many counts of this clonotype. The chain couples TRBV5-1 to TRBJ2-7, with TRBD1 as a possible D gene (6 bases). Germline V gene data show CDR1 as SGHRS and CDR2 as YFSETQ. Trimming removed 0 bases from V and 4 bases from J, with 17 bases in between. This CDR3 spans 16 amino acids. CDR3 DNA: TGCGCCAGCAGCTTGGACAGGGATAGCTACCCTTACGAGCAGTACTTC. It is translated as CASSLDRDSYPYEQYF.

This clonotype was seen repeatedly, ten times or more. V usage is TRBV3-1 and J usage is TRBJ1-5, with D unresolved. The ends were cut back, 3 bases at V and 0 bases at J, with 9 bases in the middle. The germline V gene has CDR1 LGHDT and CDR2 YNNKEL (reference sequence). The CDR3 sequence is 15 residues long. CDR3: CASSQGILSNQPQHF. The CDR3 bases are TGTGCCAGCAGCCAGGGGATTCTTAGCAATCAGCCCCAGCATTTT.

This clonotype was observed at least ten times. The chain joins TRBV13 to TRBJ2-4; unclear D gene. Looked up from germline, CDR1 is PRHDT and CDR2 is FYEKMQ (reference sequence). The CDR3 covers 14 residues. Trimming took 4 bases from V and 0 from J, leaving 7 bases between them. CDR3 sequence: CASSSDRAKNIQYF. DNA of the CDR3: TGTGCCAGCAGCTCAGACCGAGCCAAAAACATTCAGTACTTC.

This clonotype was counted at least ten times. Written as DNA, the CDR3 is TGTGCCGTTCGACAGTCGAACACCGGGGAGCTGTTTTTT. The encoded protein is CAVRQSNTGELFF. The genes are TRBV10-3 and TRBJ2-2; a possible D gene is TRBD1 (5 bases). The V and J ends lost 11 bases and 0 bases respectively, with 10 bases between them. Germline CDR1 ENHRY, CDR2 SYGVKD. The CDR3 totals 13 residues.